Shown below are 11 T cell receptor beta chains from a single sample sequenced in a study of CD4 T cells in relation to SARS-CoV-2 and coronaviruses. Profiled with immunoSEQ multiplex PCR; TCRdb holds only in-frame clones, not every one. This sample has about 22,000 clones, with 76% found just once. The unexposed donors gave CD4+ T cells in about 2011-2018, prior to COVID-19. The cells were cultured for 9 to 11 days before CD4+ T cells were isolated. Antigen specificity for these receptors is unknown. Sequenced material: CD4+ T cells from PBMCs, cultured in vitro. The receptors shown here come from a human donor in good health.

The chain is built from TRBV5-1 and TRBJ2-7; 14 bases align to TRBD2. The CDR3 contains 14 residues. Germline CDR1 is SGHRS and CDR2 is YFSETQ. V was clipped by 4 bases and J by 7 bases; unmatched bases: 4. This CDR3 reads CASSEGLAGGEQYF. CDR3 in DNA: TGCGCCAGCAGCGAAGGACTAGCGGGAGGAGAGCAGTACTTC.

The chain carries TRBV6-1 and TRBJ1-5; D is unclear. V gave up 1 base and J gave up 0 bases, with 7 bases separating them. The CDR3 runs 15 residues. Germline CDR1 MNHNS, CDR2 SASEGT. CDR3 in DNA: TGTGCCAGCAGTGAAGTACAGCATAGCAATCAGCCCCAGCATTTT. Its translation is CASSEVQHSNQPQHF.

The chain employs TRBV27 and TRBJ2-2; D remains ambiguous. The CDR3 runs to 13 residues. Deletions cut 3 bases from V and 5 bases from J, with 7 bases between. Germline-derived CDR1 and CDR2 are MNHEY and SMNVEV (reference sequence). The CDR3 loop reads CASSFARTGELFF. The DNA for the CDR3 is TGTGCCAGCAGTTTTGCACGGACCGGGGAGCTGTTTTTT.

This clone came up a few times. This sequence joins TRBV7-8 and TRBJ1-1; D remains unclear. The CDR3 totals 15 residues. The ends were cut back, 5 bases at V and 0 bases at J, with 13 bases in the middle. Germline-derived CDR1 and CDR2 are SGHVS and FQNEAQ. CDR3 in DNA: TGTGCCAGCAGCCCGCGGCGACATTTGAACACTGAAGCTTTCTTT. It yields the protein CASSPRRHLNTEAFF.

V usage is TRBV6-5 and J usage is TRBJ2-5; unclear D gene. Trimming removed 4 bases from V and 2 bases from J, with 11 bases in between. CDR3 length: 14 residues. In germline, CDR1 is MNHEY, CDR2 SVGAGI. CDR3: CASSLSGVQETQYF. CDR3 in DNA: TGTGCCAGCAGTTTATCGGGCGTGCAAGAGACCCAGTACTTC.

The chain couples TRBV9 to TRBJ1-1; 12 positions agree with TRBD1. V was pared by 5 bases and J by 4 bases, with 9 bases of the junction left unmatched. Germline V gene data show CDR1 as SGDLS and CDR2 as YYNGEE. The CDR3 is 16 amino acids. The CDR3: CASSAQAGQGATEAFF. Written as DNA, the CDR3 is TGTGCCAGCAGTGCCCAGGCGGGACAGGGGGCCACTGAAGCTTTCTTT.

About this clone: The junction departs from germline at one end; a sequencing error may be responsible. The chain combines TRBV28 with TRBJ2-6; perhaps D is TRBD1 or TRBD2 (5 bases each). CDR3 length equals 16 residues. Germline CDR1 and CDR2: MDHEN and SYDVKM. The CDR3 nucleotides are TGTGCCAGCCGTTTTGACGGGGCCTCTGGGGCCAACGTCCTGACTTTC. Translating it yields CASRFDGASGANVLTF.

The chain links TRBV30 to TRBJ1-1, with D tentatively TRBD1 (5 bases). Between the trimmed V and J ends, which lost 2 bases and 8 bases, there was a span of 9 bases. Germline CDR1 is GTSNPN and CDR2 is SVGIG (reference sequence). The CDR3 consists of 11 residues. DNA of the CDR3: TGTGCCTGGAGTACGAAGGGGGAAGCTTTCTTT. This encodes CAWSTKGEAFF.

This clone appeared a few times. The CDR3 coding sequence is TGTGCCAGCAGCACGACAGGCCTCTATGGCTACACCTTC. Protein product: CASSTTGLYGYTF. V is TRBV5-4 and J is TRBJ1-2; possibly TRBD1 for D (6 bases). Trimming cost V 4 bases and J 4 bases, with 11 bases left between them. The CDR3 is made up of 13 amino acids. CDR1 and CDR2 from the germline V gene are SGHNT and YYREEE (reference sequence).

V gene TRBV30 combines with J gene TRBJ1-3; no firm D call. V dropped 2 bases and J dropped 0 bases, with 11 bases sitting between them. The CDR3 length is 15 residues. Germline CDR1 GTSNPN, CDR2 SVGIG (reference sequence). The CDR3, as DNA: TGTGCCTGGAGTAGGACCGCAAGCTCTGGAAACACCATATATTTT. Protein sequence: CAWSRTASSGNTIYF.

The chain couples TRBV7-8 to TRBJ2-2, with 7 bases that match TRBD1. Trimming removed 5 bases from V and 1 base from J; junction bases left unmatched: 10. The CDR3 contains 17 residues. Germline CDR1 and CDR2: SGHVS and FQNEAQ. CDR3 sequence: CASSLRDRVGNTGELFF. The CDR3 DNA reads as TGTGCCAGCAGCCTAAGAGACAGGGTGGGGAACACCGGGGAGCTGTTTTTT.